This T cell receptor (beta chain) was sequenced for a study of cytotoxic CD8 clonotypes in ibrutinib-treated CLL. Turning to the study itself: Patients attained about 25 partial and 2 complete responses; at median about 74 months, around 15 remained remitted while approximately 12 progressed.

T cells were sequenced at a targeted depth of 1 in 200,000 to 1 in 1 million. Profiling relied on immunoSEQ multiplex PCR, and the TCRdb table lists in-frame clones only, not all of them. Altogether about 27,000 clones are present, approximately 85% being singletons, with the ten largest covering 8%. The CDR3 consists of 16 residues. V gave up 1 base and J gave up 8 bases; unmatched junction bases: 11. CDR1 and CDR2 (germline): LGHNA, YNFKEQ. This clonotype was sampled from a human donor with chronic lymphocytic leukemia. The specimen comprised PBMCs, sampled after 24 months of ibrutinib treatment. This chain uses TRBV4-2 with TRBJ1-3; TRBD1 matches 7 bases. The CDR3 bases are TGTGCCAGCAGCCAAGCATTGGGCGAGGGGGCACACACCATATATTTT. Its translation is CASSQALGEGAHTIYF.